This T cell receptor (beta chain) was recorded in a study of blood T cell repertoires in COVID-19. V gave up 0 bases and J gave up 1 base; unmatched junction bases: 4. The germline V gene has CDR1 SGDLS and CDR2 YYNGEE. The CDR3 length is 16 residues. The sample holds one count of this clone. The data were produced by immunoSEQ multiplex PCR, yet TCRdb's version contains in-frame clones alone and is incomplete. The data contain 69,000 or so clones, roughly four fifths of them singletons. This chain uses TRBV9 with TRBJ2-1, with 7 bases that match TRBD2. The specimen sequenced was peripheral blood. The receptor's source is a woman at least 80 years old with acute or convalescent COVID-19. The CDR3 DNA is TGTGCCAGCAGCGTAGAGCCGGGACTATCCTACAATGAGCAGTTCTTC. It yields the protein CASSVEPGLSYNEQFF.